A selection of T cell receptor beta chains follows, all from one sample in a study of metastatic and nonmetastatic thyroid tumors. TCRdb ran MiXCR on the PCR reads. The sample yields 14,000 to 15,000 clones, roughly 4% seen once. What was sequenced was tumor tissue. Source of these receptors: a female donor with papillary thyroid cancer or a benign thyroid nodule (not recorded which). Some clones in this sample may be carry-over from other donors' samples. Both conserved end residues are part of each CDR3. Fields, in order: V gene, CDR3 protein.

V gene: TRBV11-3; CDR3 protein: CASSDLTLYGYTF
V gene: TRBV4-1; CDR3 protein: CASSQGLAGSYEQYF
V gene: TRBV6-4; CDR3 protein: CASSTGAGQPQHF
V gene: TRBV20-1; CDR3 protein: CSARDLLRGVQETQYF
V gene: TRBV3-1; CDR3 protein: CASTLGRGYTF
V gene: TRBV20-1; CDR3 protein: CSARAAHREGYNEQFF
V gene: TRBV19; CDR3 protein: CASIQGGGSNQPQHF
V gene: TRBV20-1; CDR3 protein: CSARDGGREAFF
V gene: TRBV6-1; CDR3 protein: CASSRTSGTGNEQFF
V gene: TRBV19; CDR3 protein: CASSMGDNLHF